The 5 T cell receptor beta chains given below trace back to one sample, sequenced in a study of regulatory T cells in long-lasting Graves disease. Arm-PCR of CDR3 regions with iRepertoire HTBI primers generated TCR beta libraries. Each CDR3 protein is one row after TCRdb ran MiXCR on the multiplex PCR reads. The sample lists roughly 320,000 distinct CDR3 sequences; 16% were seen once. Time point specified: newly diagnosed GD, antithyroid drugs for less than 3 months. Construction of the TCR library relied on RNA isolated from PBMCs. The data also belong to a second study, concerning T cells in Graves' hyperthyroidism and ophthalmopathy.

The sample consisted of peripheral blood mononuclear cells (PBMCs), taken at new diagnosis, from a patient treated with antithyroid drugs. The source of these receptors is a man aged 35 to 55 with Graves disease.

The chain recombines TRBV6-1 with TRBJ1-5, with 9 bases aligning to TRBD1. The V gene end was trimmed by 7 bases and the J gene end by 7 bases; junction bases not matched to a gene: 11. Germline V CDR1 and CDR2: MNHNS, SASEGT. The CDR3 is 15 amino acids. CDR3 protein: CASIRRDRAHQPQHF. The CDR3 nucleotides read TGTGCCAGCATTCGAAGGGACAGGGCACACCAGCCCCAGCATTTT.

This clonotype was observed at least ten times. The CDR3 nucleotides read TGCAGCGTTCTTCCGTATACTAGCACAGATACGCAGTATTTT. This sequence encodes CSVLPYTSTDTQYF. The chain links TRBV29-1 to TRBJ2-3; unclear D gene. The CDR3 is 14 amino acids. Trimming left V 5 bases short and J 0 bases short, with 12 bases between. Germline V gene lookup returns CDR1 SQVTM and CDR2 ANQGSEA.

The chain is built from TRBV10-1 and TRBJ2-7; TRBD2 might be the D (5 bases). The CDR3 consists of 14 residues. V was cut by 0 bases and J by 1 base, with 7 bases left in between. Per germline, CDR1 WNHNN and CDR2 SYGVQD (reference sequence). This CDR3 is CASSESLESYEQYF. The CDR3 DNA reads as TGCGCCAGCAGTGAGTCACTAGAGTCCTACGAGCAGTACTTC.

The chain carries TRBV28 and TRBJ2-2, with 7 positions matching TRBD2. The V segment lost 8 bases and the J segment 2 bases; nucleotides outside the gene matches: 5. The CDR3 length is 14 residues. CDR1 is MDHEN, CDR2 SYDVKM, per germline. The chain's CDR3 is CASGRLANTGELFF. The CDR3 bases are TGTGCCAGCGGACGACTAGCCAACACCGGGGAGCTGTTTTTT.

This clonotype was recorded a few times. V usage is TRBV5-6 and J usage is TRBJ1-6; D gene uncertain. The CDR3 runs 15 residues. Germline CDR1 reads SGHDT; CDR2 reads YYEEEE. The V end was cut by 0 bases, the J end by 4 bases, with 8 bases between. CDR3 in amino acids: CASSLDGEYNSPLHF. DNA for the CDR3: TGTGCCAGCAGCTTGGACGGGGAATATAATTCACCCCTCCACTTT.